Given below is one TCR beta chain in context. Its antigen is currently unknown. This sample was taken from a study of blood T cells in healthy people across ages. Study-wide background: When template switching was applied, about one barcoded beta molecule was captured per two T cells. Points from the study as a whole: Diversity was higher, and naive CD4+ cells more numerous, in long-lived donors than in aged donors. Strong correlation was found linking TCR beta diversity to naive T cell percentage.

Combining a sample-barcoded 5' primer with a J-beta primer mix, a second PCR ran for about 7 to 11 cycles. TCRdb redid the calling of the 5' RACE reads with MiXCR, one entry per CDR3 protein. Of about 380,000 distinct CDR3 sequences in the sample, about 49% were seen once. The V end lost 5 bases, the J end lost 4 bases, and 13 bases lay between the germline ends. The V gene's germline CDR1 is MNHEY and CDR2 SVGAGI. The CDR3 has 14 residues. Donation came from healthy Caucasian individuals in Russia who were aged 6 to 90. This receptor was identified in a man between 60 and 75 years old in good health. Sequences were obtained from blood. The V call is TRBV6-5, the J call TRBJ2-3; D gene unclear. CDR3: CASSIPGRADTQYF. CDR3 sequence (DNA): TGTGCCAGCAGTATACCCGGACGGGCAGATACGCAGTATTTT.